This record looks at one TCR beta chain sequence and its context. The data belong to a study of blood T cells in healthy people across ages. The authors ran a second PCR of 7 to 11 cycles using a sample-barcoded 5' primer and a J-beta primer mix. A single record per CDR3 protein comes from TCRdb applying MiXCR to the 5' RACE reads. The data hold about 640,000 distinct CDR3 sequences, with roughly 50% observed a single time. With 1 base removed from V and 2 bases from J, the gap between germline ends came to 15 bases. Germline V lookup: CDR1 SGHAT, CDR2 FQNNGV. The CDR3 has 16 residues. This sequence was found in a man aged 55 to 70 in good health. The specimen sequenced was blood. The rearrangement links TRBV11-2 to TRBJ2-7; D may be TRBD1 or TRBD2 (6 bases each). The CDR3 sequence is CASSLGGGGPPYEQYF. CDR3 nucleotides: TGTGCCAGCAGCTTAGGTGGAGGGGGACCTCCCTACGAGCAGTACTTC.